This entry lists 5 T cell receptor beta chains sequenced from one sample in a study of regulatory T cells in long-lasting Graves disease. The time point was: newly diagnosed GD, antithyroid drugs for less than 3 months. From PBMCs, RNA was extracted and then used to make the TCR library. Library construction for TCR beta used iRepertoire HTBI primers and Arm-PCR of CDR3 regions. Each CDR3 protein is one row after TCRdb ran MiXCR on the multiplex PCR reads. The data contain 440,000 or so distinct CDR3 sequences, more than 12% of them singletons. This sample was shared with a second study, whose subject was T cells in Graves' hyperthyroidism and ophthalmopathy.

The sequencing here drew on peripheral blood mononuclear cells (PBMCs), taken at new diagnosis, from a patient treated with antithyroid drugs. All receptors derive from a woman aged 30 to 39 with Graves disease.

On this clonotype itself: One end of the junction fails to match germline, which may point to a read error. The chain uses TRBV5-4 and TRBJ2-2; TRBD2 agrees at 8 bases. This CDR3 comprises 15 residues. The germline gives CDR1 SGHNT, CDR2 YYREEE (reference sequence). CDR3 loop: CASSLERGNPGELFF. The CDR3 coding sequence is TGTGCCAGCAGCTTGGAGCGGGGGAACCCCGGGGAGCTGTTTTTT.

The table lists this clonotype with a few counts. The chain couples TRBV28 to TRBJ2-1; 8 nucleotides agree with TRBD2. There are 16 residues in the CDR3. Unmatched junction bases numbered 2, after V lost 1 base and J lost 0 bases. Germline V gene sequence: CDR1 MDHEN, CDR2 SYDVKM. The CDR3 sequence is CASSLFAGGSYNEQFF. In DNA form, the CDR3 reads TGTGCCAGCAGTTTATTTGCGGGAGGCTCCTACAATGAGCAGTTCTTC.

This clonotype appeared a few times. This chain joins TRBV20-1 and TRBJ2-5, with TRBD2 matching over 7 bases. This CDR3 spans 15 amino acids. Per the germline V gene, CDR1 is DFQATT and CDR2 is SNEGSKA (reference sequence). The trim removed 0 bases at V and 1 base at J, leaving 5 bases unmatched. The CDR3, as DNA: TGCAGTGCTAGAGACCTAGCGGAAGCCCAAGAGACCCAGTACTTC. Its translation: CSARDLAEAQETQYF.

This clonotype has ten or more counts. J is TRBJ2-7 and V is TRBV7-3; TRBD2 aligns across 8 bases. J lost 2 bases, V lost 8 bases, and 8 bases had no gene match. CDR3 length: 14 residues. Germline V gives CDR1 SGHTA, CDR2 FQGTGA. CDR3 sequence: CASALGGRTYEQYF. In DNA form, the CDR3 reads TGTGCCAGCGCCCTTGGCGGGAGGACCTACGAGCAGTACTTC.

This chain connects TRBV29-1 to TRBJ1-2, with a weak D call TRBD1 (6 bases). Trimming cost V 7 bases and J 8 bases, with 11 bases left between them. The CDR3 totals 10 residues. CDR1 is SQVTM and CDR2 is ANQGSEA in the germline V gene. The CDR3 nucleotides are TGCAGCGATCAGGGGAGAGGCTACACCTTC. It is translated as CSDQGRGYTF.